These 8 T cell receptor beta chains were all obtained from the same sample, sequenced in a study of CD8 T cell repertoires and HIV-1 epitope variants. Clones were sequenced by immunoSEQ multiplex PCR, and TCRdb holds only the in-frame ones, with some missing. The sample carries tens of thousands of clones, over 70% recorded once. Source material: uncultured baseline CD8+ T cells from peripheral blood mononuclear cells (PBMCs). These receptor sequences come from a male donor with HIV.

This chain uses TRBV21-1 with TRBJ2-1; the D call in the table, TRBD2, was not verified against the DNA. TRBV21-1 is a pseudogene. The CDR3 sequence is 20 residues long. The DNA of the CDR3 is TGTGCCAGCAGCAAGGAGACTAGCGGGAGGGCTAAAAGCTCCTACAATGAGCAGTTCTTC. This sequence encodes CASSKETSGRAKSSYNEQFF.

The J gene is TRBJ2-2, the V gene TRBV6-5; D call uncertain. From germline, CDR1 is MNHEY and CDR2 SVGAGI. V lost 3 bases, J lost 6 bases, and 5 bases lay in between. The CDR3 extends over 12 amino acids. CDR3 nucleotide sequence: TGTGCCAGCAGTTATGATGCCGGGGAGCTGTTTTTT. Its translation is CASSYDAGELFF.

The chain is built from TRBV28 and TRBJ2-5, with D perhaps matching TRBD1 (6 bases). Trimming left V 5 bases short and J 2 bases short, with 18 bases between. CDR3 length: 16 amino acids. The germline CDR1 and CDR2 sequences are MDHEN and SYDVKM. Here the CDR3 reads CASSKTTRQDQETQYF. In DNA form, the CDR3 reads TGTGCCAGCAGTAAAACCACGCGACAGGATCAAGAGACCCAGTACTTC.

This clone is a singleton in its sample. This chain uses TRBV15 with TRBJ2-4; D uncertain. Germline V gives CDR1 LNHNV, CDR2 YYDKDF (reference sequence). Trimming shortened V by 0 bases and J by 7 bases, and 13 bases separated the two germline ends. The CDR3 extends over 15 amino acids. CDR3 residues: CATSRDHGGFNIQYF. The CDR3 bases are TGTGCCACCAGCAGAGATCATGGTGGCTTCAACATTCAGTACTTC.

This chain joins TRBV2 and TRBJ1-2, with 9 bases fitting TRBD1. Germline lookup yields CDR1 SNHLY and CDR2 FYNNEI. This CDR3 spans 13 amino acids. V gave up 6 bases and J gave up 7 bases; unmatched junction bases: 6. The DNA for the CDR3 is TGTGCCAGCAGGGACAGGGGAGGACGTGGCTACACCTTC. Translating gives CASRDRGGRGYTF.

J is TRBJ2-5 and V is TRBV28, with TRBD2 identical over 10 bases. The CDR3 consists of 16 residues. Germline loops: CDR1 MDHEN, CDR2 SYDVKM. V lost 3 bases and J lost 5; bases outside the gene matches: 9. For the CDR3, the DNA is TGTGCCAGCAGTTTTCCAAGTCTGACTAGCGGGGAGACCCAGTACTTC. Amino acids: CASSFPSLTSGETQYF.

About this clone itself: The sample carries other DNA sequences with the same CDR3. The chain links TRBV5-6 to TRBJ1-2, with 9 bases aligning to TRBD1. The CDR3 sequence is 16 residues long. V shed 4 bases and J 0 bases; nucleotides not matched to a gene: 7. The V gene's germline CDR1 is SGHDT and CDR2 YYEEEE. CDR3 sequence (DNA): TGTGCCAGCAGCCCCGGGACAGGGTCTTCTAACTATGGCTACACCTTC. Protein product: CASSPGTGSSNYGYTF.

This clone was observed once. This chain links TRBV30 with TRBJ2-1; 10 bases agree with TRBD2. Trimming cost V 2 bases and J 10 bases; bases outside gene matches: 8. This CDR3 has 14 residues. CDR1 and CDR2 (germline): GTSNPN, SVGIG (reference sequence). CDR3 sequence (DNA): TGTGCCTGGAGTCCCCTAGCGGGGGTTGGCGAGCAGTTCTTC. Translated: CAWSPLAGVGEQFF.